The clone carrying this TCR beta chain was observed a few times. Its antigen is unidentified. The record originates from a study of CD8 T cells in ankylosing spondylitis. Study-level results: Within matched ankylosing spondylitis synovial fluid, disease-linked clones were reportedly significantly enriched.

Making the TCR beta libraries involved quantitative 5'-RACE with molecular barcodes. TCRdb reprocessed the 5' RACE reads with MiXCR, giving one entry per CDR3 protein. The table has about 140,000 distinct CDR3 sequences, roughly 8.8% seen once; the top ten hold more than 7%. This receptor was identified in a male donor with ankylosing spondylitis. Sequencing input: synovial fluid, either unsorted or a sorted T cell fraction (not recorded which).

The CDR3 DNA sequence: TGTGCCAGCAGCCGCTCGACTTCAGCCCAGCATTTT. As protein: CASSRSTSAQHF. J is TRBJ1-5 and V is TRBV12-3 or TRBV12-4; D call uncertain. V lost 6 bases, J lost 11 bases, and 14 bases lay in between. The CDR3 is 12 residues long.